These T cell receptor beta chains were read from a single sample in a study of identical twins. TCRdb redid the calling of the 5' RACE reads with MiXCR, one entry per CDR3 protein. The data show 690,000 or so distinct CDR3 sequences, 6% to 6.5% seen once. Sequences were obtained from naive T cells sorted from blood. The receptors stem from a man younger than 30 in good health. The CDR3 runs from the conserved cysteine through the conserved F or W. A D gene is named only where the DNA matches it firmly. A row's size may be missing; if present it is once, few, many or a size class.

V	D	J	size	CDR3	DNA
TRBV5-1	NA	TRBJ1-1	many	CASRLVGGDTEAFF	TGCGCCAGCAGGCTCGTAGGGGGAGACACTGAAGCTTTCTTT
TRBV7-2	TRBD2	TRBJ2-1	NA	CASSLGGGRAYNEQFF	TGTGCCAGCAGCTTAGGGGGCGGGAGGGCCTACAATGAGCAGTTCTTC
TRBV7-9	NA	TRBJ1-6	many	CASSLAGQNSPLHF	TGTGCCAGCAGCTTAGCCGGACAGAATTCACCCCTCCACTTT
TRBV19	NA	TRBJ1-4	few	CASSLRNREKLFF	TGTGCCAGTAGTCTACGGAATCGGGAAAAACTGTTTTTT
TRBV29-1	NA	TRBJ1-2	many	CSVVRVDHGYTF	TGCAGCGTAGTCAGGGTAGATCATGGCTACACCTTC
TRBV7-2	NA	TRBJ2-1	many	CASSPGTNEQFF	TGTGCCAGCAGCCCCGGGACCAATGAGCAGTTCTTC
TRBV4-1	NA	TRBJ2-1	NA	CASSQVTSRNEQFF	TGCGCCAGCAGCCAAGTGACTAGTCGAAATGAGCAGTTCTTC
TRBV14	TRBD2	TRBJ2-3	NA	CASSRSGRPDTQYF	TGTGCCAGCAGCCGTAGCGGGAGACCAGATACGCAGTATTTT
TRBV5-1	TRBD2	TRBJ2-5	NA	CASSLGARGEETQYF	TGCGCCAGCAGCTTGGGGGCGCGGGGGGAAGAGACCCAGTACTTC
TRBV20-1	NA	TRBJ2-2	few	CSASIENTGELFF	TGCAGTGCTAGTATTGAGAACACCGGGGAGCTGTTTTTT
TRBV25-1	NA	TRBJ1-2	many	CASMADGRGYTF	TGTGCCAGCATGGCGGACGGCCGCGGCTACACCTTC
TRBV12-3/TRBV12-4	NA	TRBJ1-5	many	CASSFGDSLNQPQHF	TGTGCCAGCAGTTTTGGTGACAGCCTCAATCAGCCCCAGCATTTT
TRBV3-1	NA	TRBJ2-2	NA	CASSQSYTGELFF	TGTGCCAGCAGCCAATCCTACACCGGGGAGCTGTTTTTT
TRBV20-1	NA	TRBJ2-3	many	CSAGDSGEVEDTQYF	TGCAGTGCTGGAGACTCAGGGGAAGTCGAAGATACGCAGTATTTT
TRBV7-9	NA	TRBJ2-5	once	CASSSGLNQETQYF	TGTGCCAGCAGCTCGGGACTCAACCAAGAGACCCAGTACTTC
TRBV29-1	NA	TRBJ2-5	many	CSVKPGETQYF	TGCAGCGTAAAACCAGGGGAGACCCAGTACTTC
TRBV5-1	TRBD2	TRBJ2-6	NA	CASSSGGRSGANVLTF	TGCGCCAGCAGCTCGGGGGGACGCTCTGGGGCCAACGTCCTGACTTTC
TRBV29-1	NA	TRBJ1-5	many	CSVREQDSNQPQHF	TGCAGCGTCCGAGAGCAGGATAGCAATCAGCCCCAGCATTTT
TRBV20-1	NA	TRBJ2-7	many	CSAGGRPRGPAEQYF	TGCAGTGCTGGAGGACGCCCCCGGGGTCCCGCCGAGCAGTACTTC
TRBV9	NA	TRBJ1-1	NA	CASSPDSAPGGTFF	TGTGCCAGCAGCCCGGACTCGGCCCCGGGGGGGACTTTCTTT
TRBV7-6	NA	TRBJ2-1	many	CASSLAMSEQFF	TGTGCCAGCAGCTTAGCTATGAGTGAGCAGTTCTTC
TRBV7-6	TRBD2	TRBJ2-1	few	CASSLTSGSAYNEQFF	TGTGCCAGCAGCTTAACTAGCGGGAGCGCCTACAATGAGCAGTTCTTC
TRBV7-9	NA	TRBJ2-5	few	CASSQARSPQETQYF	TGTGCCAGCAGCCAGGCTAGGTCCCCGCAAGAGACCCAGTACTTC
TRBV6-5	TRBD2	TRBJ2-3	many	CASSYAWREDTDTQYF	TGTGCCAGCAGTTACGCGTGGCGGGAGGACACAGATACGCAGTATTTT
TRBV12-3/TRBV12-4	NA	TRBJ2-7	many	CASSRGTNYEQYF	TGTGCCAGCTCACGAGGAACGAACTACGAGCAGTACTTC
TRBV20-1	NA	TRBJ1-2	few	CSASGGNGYTF	TGCAGTGCTAGTGGAGGGAATGGCTACACCTTC
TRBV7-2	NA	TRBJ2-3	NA	CASSLNSGADTQYF	TGTGCCAGCAGCTTAAATAGCGGAGCAGATACGCAGTATTTT
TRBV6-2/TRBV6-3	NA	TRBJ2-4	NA	CASSPQGRFQYF	TGTGCCAGCAGCCCTCAGGGACGGTTTCAGTACTTC
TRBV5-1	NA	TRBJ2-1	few	CASSPLGATYNEQFF	TGCGCCAGCAGCCCCTTGGGGGCCACCTACAATGAGCAGTTCTTC
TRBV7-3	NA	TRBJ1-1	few	CASSGGRGNTEAFF	TGTGCCAGCAGCGGCGGGAGAGGCAACACTGAAGCTTTCTTT
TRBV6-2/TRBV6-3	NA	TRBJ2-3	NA	CASSYESGRASEYTDTQYF	TGTGCCAGCAGTTACGAGTCCGGGCGGGCTAGCGAGTACACAGATACGCAGTATTTT
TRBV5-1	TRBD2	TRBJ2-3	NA	CASSLDGTRYTDTQYF	TGCGCCAGCAGCTTGGATGGGACTAGGTACACAGATACGCAGTATTTT
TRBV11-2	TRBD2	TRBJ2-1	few	CASSLSGRWNEQFF	TGTGCCAGCAGCCTTAGCGGGAGGTGGAATGAGCAGTTCTTC
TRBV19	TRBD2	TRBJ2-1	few	CASSTGLASYNEQFF	TGTGCCAGTAGTACGGGACTAGCGTCTTACAATGAGCAGTTCTTC
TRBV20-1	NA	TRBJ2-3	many	CSAGIRGAGTDTQYF	TGCAGTGCCGGAATTCGAGGGGCTGGGACAGATACGCAGTATTTT
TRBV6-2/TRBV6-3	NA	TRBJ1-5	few	CASSHPGSNQPQHF	TGTGCCAGCAGCCACCCAGGGAGCAATCAGCCCCAGCATTTT
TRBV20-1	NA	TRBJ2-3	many	CSADRQETLYTDTQYF	TGCAGTGCAGACCGACAGGAGACTCTCTACACAGATACGCAGTATTTT
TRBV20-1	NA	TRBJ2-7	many	CSAIIGGSFSYEQYF	TGCAGTGCTATTATCGGCGGCTCATTCTCCTACGAGCAGTACTTC
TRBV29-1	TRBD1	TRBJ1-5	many	CSVGGQGGNQPQHF	TGCAGCGTTGGGGGACAGGGTGGCAATCAGCCCCAGCATTTT
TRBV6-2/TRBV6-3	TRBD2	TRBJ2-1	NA	CASSPSGRGGNEQFF	TGTGCCAGCAGTCCTAGCGGGAGGGGAGGAAATGAGCAGTTCTTC
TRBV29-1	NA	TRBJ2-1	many	CSVGGVINEQFF	TGCAGCGTTGGGGGGGTAATCAATGAGCAGTTCTTC
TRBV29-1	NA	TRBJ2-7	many	CSVEVGTTYEQYF	TGCAGCGTTGAAGTTGGGACAACCTACGAGCAGTACTTC